The 26 T cell receptor beta chains below all came from one sample that was sequenced in a study. TCRdb re-called the 5' RACE reads with MiXCR, one entry per CDR3 protein. The sample lists tens of thousands of distinct CDR3 sequences, roughly 29% occurring once. Sequencing used memory CD4+ T cells sorted from a lymph node. Subset given: memory CD4+ T cells, CD4+CD45RO+CD25-. These receptors came from a female donor with breast cancer.

The V and J genes are TRBV27 and TRBJ2-7; 9 positions match TRBD2. The CDR3 spans 15 residues. V trimming: 0 bases; J trimming: 3 bases; junction bases outside the gene matches: 3. Germline assignment: CDR1 MNHEY and CDR2 SMNVEV (reference sequence). The CDR3 DNA sequence: TGTGCCAGCAGTTTATCGGCGGGAGGGAACTACGAGCAGTACTTC. This encodes CASSLSAGGNYEQYF.

About this clonotype: A much larger clone is a single base away; this may be a read error. The chain couples TRBV21-1 to TRBJ2-1; the DNA was not compared with TRBD2, the D call given in the table. TRBV21-1 is tagged as a pseudogene. The CDR3 has 19 residues. The CDR3 spells CASSKGKTSGRPSYNVQFF. In nucleotides, the CDR3 is TGTGCCAGCAGCAAGGGGAAGACTAGCGGAAGACCCTCCTACAATGTGCAGTTCTTC.

Many counts were recorded for this clonotype. This sequence joins TRBV11-1 and TRBJ2-3; 8 bases agree with TRBD1. The CDR3 totals 14 residues. Germline trimming cut 5 bases from V and 2 bases from J; bases unmatched to any gene: 3. Looked up from germline, CDR1 is SGHAT and CDR2 is FQDESV (reference sequence). The CDR3 sequence: CASSRTGYTDTQYF. CDR3 nucleotides: TGTGCCAGCAGCCGGACAGGGTACACAGATACGCAGTATTTT.

The chain is built from TRBV28 and TRBJ1-2; weak D call: TRBD1 (5 bases). Germline V gives CDR1 MDHEN, CDR2 SYDVKM. V was pared by 8 bases and J by 8 bases, with 24 bases between. This CDR3 is 15 amino acids long. The CDR3 reads CASANGGGFYGGYTF. The CDR3 nucleotides read TGTGCCAGCGCTAACGGGGGGGGGTTTTACGGCGGCTACACCTTC.

Only a few counts were recorded for this clonotype. This chain joins TRBV21-1 and TRBJ1-1. TRBV21-1 is a documented pseudogene. The CDR3 sequence is 13 residues long. CDR3 protein: CASSKVGGAEAFF. DNA of the CDR3: TGTGCCAGCAGCAAAGTCGGGGGGGCTGAAGCTTTCTTT.

This clonotype came up a few times. The chain employs TRBV4-2 and TRBJ1-1; 7 bases match TRBD1. CDR1 is LGHNA, CDR2 YNFKEQ, per germline. CDR3 length: 17 residues. J gave up 0 bases and V 2 bases, and 9 bases lay outside the gene matches. CDR3 loop: CASSQTQGTLVNTEAFF. The CDR3 region has the DNA TGTGCCAGCAGCCAAACACAGGGGACCCTGGTGAACACTGAAGCTTTCTTT.

This clonotype was found a few times. The V and J genes are TRBV6-1 and TRBJ2-2; possibly TRBD2 for D (6 bases). The CDR3 runs 15 residues. Germline lookup yields CDR1 MNHNS and CDR2 SASEGT. V was cut by 7 bases and J by 3 bases, with 15 bases left in between. CDR3 sequence (DNA): TGTGCCAGCATGAACGGGAGATATTACACCGGGGAGCTGTTTTTT. This sequence encodes CASMNGRYYTGELFF.

In this sample, this clonotype turned up a few times. The chain couples TRBV4-1 to TRBJ2-7; D may be TRBD1 or TRBD2 (5 bases each). CDR3 length equals 15 residues. Germline V gene data show CDR1 as MGHRA and CDR2 as YSYEKL. V was clipped by 3 bases and J by 3 bases, with 15 bases between them. CDR3 coding DNA: TGCGCCAGCAGCCACGGGACGGGAAAATACTACGAGCAGTACTTC. This codes for CASSHGTGKYYEQYF.

Points on this clonotype: One end of the junction varies from germline; a read error may be responsible. The chain has TRBV7-3 and TRBJ2-7; TRBD1 agrees at 10 bases. The CDR3 runs to 13 residues. The germline V gene has CDR1 SGHTA and CDR2 FQGTGA. The DNA for the CDR3 is TGTGCCAACAGCTCGGGACAGGGGAACGAGCAGTACTTC. This gives the protein CANSSGQGNEQYF. The entire variable domain, with the rest obtained from reference TRBV7-3 and TRBJ2-7, is as follows: GAGVSQTPSNKVTEKGKYVELRCDPISGHTALYWYRQSLGQGPEFLIYFQGTGAADDSGLPNDRFFAVRPEGSVSTLKIQRTERGDSAVYLCANSSGQGNEQYFGPGTRLTVT.

Turning to this clonotype: It is likely a read error, because the conserved phenylalanine at the end of the CDR3 is missing. This sequence joins TRBV6-5 and TRBJ1-6; D gene ambiguous. The germline gives CDR1 MNHEY, CDR2 SVGAGI. This CDR3 has 12 amino acids. The V end was cut by 2 bases, the J end by 8 bases, with 4 bases between. In nucleotides, the CDR3 is TGTGCCAGCAGTTACGGGGATTCACCCCTCCACTCT. This encodes CASSYGDSPLHS.

Details on this clonotype: One end of the junction varies from germline; a read error may be responsible. J is TRBJ1-1 and V is TRBV5-1; D remains ambiguous. Germline V gene lookup returns CDR1 SGHRS and CDR2 YFSETQ. There are 13 residues in the CDR3. The CDR3 region is CASSLAGRAEASF. The CDR3 bases are TGCGCCAGCAGCTTGGCGGGGAGGGCTGAAGCTTCCTTT.

The rearrangement uses TRBV5-6 and TRBJ2-3; D remains ambiguous. CDR3 size: 11 residues. The germline V gene encodes CDR1 SGHDT and CDR2 YYEEEE. V lost 4 bases, J lost 7 bases, and 7 bases lay in between. CDR3 protein: CASSQDHTQYF. The CDR3 DNA reads as TGTGCCAGCAGCCAGGACCATACGCAGTATTTT.

CDR3 nucleotide sequence: TGTGCCAGCAGTTATGACAGGGTTAACGAGCAGTACTTC. It is translated as CASSYDRVNEQYF. The chain couples TRBV27 to TRBJ2-7; 7 nucleotides match TRBD1. There are 13 residues in the CDR3. The V and J ends lost 4 bases and 5 bases, in that order; junction bases with no gene match: 5. Germline assignment: CDR1 MNHEY and CDR2 SMNVEV (reference sequence).

This clonotype showed up just a few times. CDR3 amino acids: CASSSTTLNEQFF. In DNA, the CDR3 is TGTGCCAGCAGCTCGACGACATTGAATGAGCAGTTCTTC. The J gene is TRBJ2-1, the V gene TRBV9; no reliable D call. This CDR3 comprises 13 residues. The ends were cut back, 4 bases at V and 7 bases at J, with 12 bases in the middle. Per the germline V gene, CDR1 is SGDLS and CDR2 is YYNGEE.

The J gene is TRBJ2-7, the V gene TRBV4-1; TRBD1 or TRBD2 may be the D gene (5 bases each). From germline, CDR1 is MGHRA and CDR2 YSYEKL. The CDR3 totals 15 residues. V gave up 3 bases and J gave up 0 bases, with 12 bases separating them. The CDR3 DNA reads TGCGCCAGCAGCCAGAGGGTAGGGGACTCCTACGAGCAGTACTTC. This translates into CASSQRVGDSYEQYF.

The chain links TRBV6-2 or TRBV6-3 to TRBJ2-3, with D tentatively TRBD2 (5 bases). This CDR3 has 18 amino acids. The germline V and J ends were trimmed by 0 bases and 0 bases, with 16 bases remaining between them. CDR1 is MNHEY and CDR2 is SVGEGT in the germline V gene. The DNA of the CDR3 is TGTGCCAGCAGTTACTCGACTACGGGTCAGGCTAGCACAGATACGCAGTATTTT. Translating gives CASSYSTTGQASTDTQYF.

This chain links TRBV12-3 or TRBV12-4 with TRBJ1-6; D perhaps matches TRBD1 (6 bases). Trimming cost V 3 bases and J 7 bases, with 10 bases left between them. The CDR3 is 14 residues long. CDR3 sequence: CASSFNRENSPLHF. In nucleotides, the CDR3 is TGTGCCAGCAGTTTCAACAGGGAAAATTCACCCCTCCACTTT.

The table lists this clonotype with a few counts. The gene calls are TRBV5-1 and TRBJ2-3; D not resolved. CDR3 length: 13 amino acids. V was shortened by 0 bases and J by 6 bases, with 8 bases between the two germline ends. Germline V gene sequence: CDR1 SGHRS, CDR2 YFSETQ. The CDR3 nucleotides are TGCGCCAGCAGCTTGGCCAGTAGGGATACGCAGTATTTT. As protein: CASSLASRDTQYF.

The genes are TRBV7-9 and TRBJ1-1, with TRBD1 identical over 8 bases. V dropped 5 bases and J dropped 5; count of bases not matched to a gene: 10. Looked up from germline, CDR1 is SEHNR and CDR2 is FQNEAQ (reference sequence). The CDR3 runs to 15 residues. As DNA, the CDR3 is TGTGCCAGCAGCCGACCATCACAGGGGGAAACTGAAGCTTTCTTT. Translated, it gives CASSRPSQGETEAFF.

The table lists this clonotype with many counts. The rearrangement joins TRBV5-1 to TRBJ2-2; TRBD2 matches 11 bases. The germline V gene encodes CDR1 SGHRS and CDR2 YFSETQ. The CDR3 is 16 amino acids. V was clipped by 3 bases and J by 2 bases; unmatched bases: 3. DNA of the CDR3: TGCGCCAGCAGCTCGACTAGCGGGGCAAACACCGGGGAGCTGTTTTTT. Amino acid sequence: CASSSTSGANTGELFF.

This chain uses TRBV6-1 with TRBJ2-5, with D possibly being TRBD2 (6 bases). The CDR3 contains 14 residues. Trimming cost V 6 bases and J 2 bases, with 13 bases left between them. Germline-derived CDR1 and CDR2 are MNHNS and SASEGT. DNA of the CDR3: TGTGCCAGCAGGGCGGGGAGATTACAAGAGACCCAGTACTTC. Translation gives CASRAGRLQETQYF.

This clonotype was detected ten times or more. The genes are TRBV6-5 and TRBJ1-1, with D possibly TRBD1 on 5 matching bases. The CDR3 covers 15 residues. CDR1 is MNHEY, CDR2 SVGAGI, per germline. V shed 5 bases and J shed 5 bases, with 18 bases lying between them. The chain's CDR3 is CASSHDRGLGTEAFF. The CDR3 nucleotides read TGTGCCAGCAGTCATGATCGGGGCCTGGGGACTGAAGCTTTCTTT.

This sequence joins TRBV6-6 and TRBJ1-2; 8 nucleotides line up with TRBD1. Per germline, CDR1 MNHNY and CDR2 SVGAGI (reference sequence). The V and J ends lost 5 bases and 8 bases, in that order; junction bases with no gene match: 10. The CDR3 sequence is 14 residues long. The CDR3 here is CASSRQDRERGYTF. The CDR3 DNA reads TGTGCCAGCAGTCGCCAGGACAGGGAGAGGGGCTACACCTTC.

The chain uses TRBV4-3 and TRBJ2-7; D ambiguous. Trimming removed 0 bases from V and 2 bases from J, with 11 bases in between. The germline CDR1 and CDR2 sequences are LGHNA and YSLEER. The CDR3 covers 15 residues. The CDR3 region has the DNA TGCGCCAGCAGCCAAGATAGGTACGGAACCTACGAGCAGTACTTC. This encodes CASSQDRYGTYEQYF.

J is TRBJ2-2 and V is TRBV20-1, with unresolved D. From germline, CDR1 is DFQATT and CDR2 SNEGSKA (reference sequence). The CDR3 runs 16 residues. Trimming took 0 bases from V and 0 from J, leaving 11 bases between them. CDR3 residues: CSARDMKDANTGELFF. The DNA for the CDR3 is TGCAGTGCTAGAGATATGAAAGACGCGAACACCGGGGAGCTGTTTTTT.

The chain employs TRBV5-1 and TRBJ2-7; the match to TRBD1 covers 9 bases. Germline V lookup: CDR1 SGHRS, CDR2 YFSETQ. The CDR3 has 15 amino acids. The trim removed 4 bases at V and 0 bases at J, leaving 5 bases unmatched. This CDR3 is CASSPTGGNSYEQYF. In nucleotides, the CDR3 is TGCGCCAGCAGCCCGACAGGGGGGAACTCCTACGAGCAGTACTTC.